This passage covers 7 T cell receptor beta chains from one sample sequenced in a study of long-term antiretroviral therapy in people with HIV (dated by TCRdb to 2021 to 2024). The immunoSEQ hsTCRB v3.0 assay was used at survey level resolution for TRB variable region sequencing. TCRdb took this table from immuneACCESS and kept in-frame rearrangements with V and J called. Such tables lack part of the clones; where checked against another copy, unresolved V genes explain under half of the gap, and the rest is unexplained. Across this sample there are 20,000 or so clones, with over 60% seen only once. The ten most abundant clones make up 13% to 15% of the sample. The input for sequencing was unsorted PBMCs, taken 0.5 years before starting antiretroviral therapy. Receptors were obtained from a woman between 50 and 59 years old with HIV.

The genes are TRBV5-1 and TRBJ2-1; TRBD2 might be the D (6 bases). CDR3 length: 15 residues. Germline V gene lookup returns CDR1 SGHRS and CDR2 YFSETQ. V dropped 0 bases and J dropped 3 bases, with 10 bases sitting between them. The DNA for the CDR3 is TGCGCCAGCAGCTTGGCCGGGGGAGACTACAATGAGCAGTTCTTC. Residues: CASSLAGGDYNEQFF.

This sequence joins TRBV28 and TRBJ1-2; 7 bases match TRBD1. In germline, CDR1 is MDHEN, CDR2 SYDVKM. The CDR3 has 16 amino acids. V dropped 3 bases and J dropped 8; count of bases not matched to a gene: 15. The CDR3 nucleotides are TGTGCCAGCAGTTTGTTTATACAACAGGGGAGAGAGGGCTACACCTTC. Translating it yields CASSLFIQQGREGYTF.

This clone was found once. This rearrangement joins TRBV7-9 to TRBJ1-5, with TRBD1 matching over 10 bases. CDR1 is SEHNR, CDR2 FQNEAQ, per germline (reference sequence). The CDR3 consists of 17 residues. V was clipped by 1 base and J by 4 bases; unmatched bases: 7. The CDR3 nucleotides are TGTGCCAGCAGCTTAGGGGGACAGGGGTTGGGAAATCAGCCCCAGCATTTT. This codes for CASSLGGQGLGNQPQHF.

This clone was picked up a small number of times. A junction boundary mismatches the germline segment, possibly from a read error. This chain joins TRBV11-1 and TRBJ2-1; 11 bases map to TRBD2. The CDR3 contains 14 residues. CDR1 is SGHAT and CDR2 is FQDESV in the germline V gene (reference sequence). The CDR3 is CASSVAGGHNEQFF. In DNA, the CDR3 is TGTGCCAGCAGCGTAGCGGGGGGGCACAATGAGCAGTTCTTC.

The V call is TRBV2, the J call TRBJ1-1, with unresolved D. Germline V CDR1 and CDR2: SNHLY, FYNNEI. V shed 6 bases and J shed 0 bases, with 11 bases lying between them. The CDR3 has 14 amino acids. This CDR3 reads CASSAVGLNTEAFF. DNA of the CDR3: TGTGCCAGCAGCGCGGTGGGGTTGAACACTGAAGCTTTCTTT. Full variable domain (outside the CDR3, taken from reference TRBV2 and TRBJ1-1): EPEVTQTPSHQVTQMGQEVILRCVPISNHLYFYWYRQILGQKVEFLVSFYNNEISEKSEIFDDQFSVERPDGSNFTLKIRSTKLEDSAMYFCASSAVGLNTEAFFGQGTRLTVV.

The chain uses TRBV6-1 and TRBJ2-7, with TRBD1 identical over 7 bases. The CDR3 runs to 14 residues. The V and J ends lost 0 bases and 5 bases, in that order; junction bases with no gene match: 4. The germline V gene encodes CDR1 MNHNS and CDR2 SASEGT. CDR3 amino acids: CASSEAYRGNEQYV. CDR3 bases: TGTGCCAGCAGTGAAGCCTACAGGGGTAACGAGCAGTACGTC.

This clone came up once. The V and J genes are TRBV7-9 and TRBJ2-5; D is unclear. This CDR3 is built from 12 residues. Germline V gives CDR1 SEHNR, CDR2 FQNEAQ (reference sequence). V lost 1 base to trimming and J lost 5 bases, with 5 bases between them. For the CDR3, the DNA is TGTGCCAGCAGCTTAGACGGGGAGACCCAGTACTTC. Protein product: CASSLDGETQYF.